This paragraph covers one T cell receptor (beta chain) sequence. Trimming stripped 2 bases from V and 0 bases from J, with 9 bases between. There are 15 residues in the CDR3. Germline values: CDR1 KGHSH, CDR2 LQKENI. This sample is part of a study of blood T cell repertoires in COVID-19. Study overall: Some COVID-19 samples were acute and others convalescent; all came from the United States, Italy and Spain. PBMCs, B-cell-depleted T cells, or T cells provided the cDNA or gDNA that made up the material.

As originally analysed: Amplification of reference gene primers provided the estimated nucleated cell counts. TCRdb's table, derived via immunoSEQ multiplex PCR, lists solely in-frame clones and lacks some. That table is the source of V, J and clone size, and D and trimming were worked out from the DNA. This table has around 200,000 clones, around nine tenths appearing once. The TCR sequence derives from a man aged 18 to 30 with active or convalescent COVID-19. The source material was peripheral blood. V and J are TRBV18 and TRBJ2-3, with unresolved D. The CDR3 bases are TGTGCCAGCTCACCAAAGACACTGAGCACAGATACGCAGTATTTT. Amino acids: CASSPKTLSTDTQYF.